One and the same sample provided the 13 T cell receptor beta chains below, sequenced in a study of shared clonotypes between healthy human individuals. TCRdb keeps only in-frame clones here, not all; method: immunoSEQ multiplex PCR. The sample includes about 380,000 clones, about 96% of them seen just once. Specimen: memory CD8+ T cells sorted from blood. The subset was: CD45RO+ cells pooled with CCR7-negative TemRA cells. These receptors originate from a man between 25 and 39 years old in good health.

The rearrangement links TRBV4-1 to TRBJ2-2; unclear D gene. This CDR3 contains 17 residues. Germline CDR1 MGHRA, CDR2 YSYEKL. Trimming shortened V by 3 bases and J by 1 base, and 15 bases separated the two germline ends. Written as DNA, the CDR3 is TGCGCCAGCAGCCAGCTTGTCTTCCAGAAGAACACCGGGGAGCTGTTTTTT. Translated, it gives CASSQLVFQKNTGELFF.

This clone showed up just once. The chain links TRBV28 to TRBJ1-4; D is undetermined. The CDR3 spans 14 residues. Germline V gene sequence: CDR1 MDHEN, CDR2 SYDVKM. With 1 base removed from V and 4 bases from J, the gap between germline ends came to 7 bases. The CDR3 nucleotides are TGTGCCAGCAGTTTATTCCCCCATAATGAAAAACTGTTTTTT. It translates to CASSLFPHNEKLFF.

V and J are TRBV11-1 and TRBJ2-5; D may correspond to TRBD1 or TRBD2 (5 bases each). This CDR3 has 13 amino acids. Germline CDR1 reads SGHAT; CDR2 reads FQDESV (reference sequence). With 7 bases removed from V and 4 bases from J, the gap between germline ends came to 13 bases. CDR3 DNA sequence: TGTGCCAGCAAGGTGCCGGGGACAGAGACCCAGTACTTC. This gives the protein CASKVPGTETQYF.

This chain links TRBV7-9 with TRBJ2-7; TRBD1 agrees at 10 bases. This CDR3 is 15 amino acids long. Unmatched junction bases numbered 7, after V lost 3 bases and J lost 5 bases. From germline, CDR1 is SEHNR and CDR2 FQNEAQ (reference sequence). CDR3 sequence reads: CASSFFRDRGDEQYF. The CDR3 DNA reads TGTGCCAGCAGCTTTTTCCGGGACAGGGGCGACGAGCAGTACTTC.

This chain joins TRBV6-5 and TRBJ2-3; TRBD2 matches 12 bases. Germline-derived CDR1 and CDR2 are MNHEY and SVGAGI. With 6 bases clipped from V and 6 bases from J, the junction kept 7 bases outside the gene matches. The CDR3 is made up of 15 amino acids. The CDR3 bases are TGTGCCAGCAGCCCAACTAGCGGGAGGATGGATACGCAGTATTTT. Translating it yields CASSPTSGRMDTQYF.

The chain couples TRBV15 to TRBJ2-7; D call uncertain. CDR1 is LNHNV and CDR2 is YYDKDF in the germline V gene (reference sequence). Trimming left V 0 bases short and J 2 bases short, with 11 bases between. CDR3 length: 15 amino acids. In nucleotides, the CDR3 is TGTGCCACCAGCAGAGATAGGGTGGACGCCTACGAGCAGTACTTC. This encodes CATSRDRVDAYEQYF. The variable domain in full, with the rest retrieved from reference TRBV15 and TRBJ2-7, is DAMVIQNPRYQVTQFGKPVTLSCSQTLNHNVMYWYQQKSSQAPKLLFHYYDKDFNNEADTPDNFQSRRPNTSFCFLDIRSPGLGDTAMYLCATSRDRVDAYEQYFGPGTRLTVT.

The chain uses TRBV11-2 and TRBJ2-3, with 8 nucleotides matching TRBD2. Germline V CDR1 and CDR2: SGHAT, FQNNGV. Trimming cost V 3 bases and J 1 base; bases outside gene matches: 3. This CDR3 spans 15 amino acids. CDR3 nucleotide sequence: TGTGCCAGCAGCTTCGGGACTAGGCGCACAGATACGCAGTATTTT. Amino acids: CASSFGTRRTDTQYF.

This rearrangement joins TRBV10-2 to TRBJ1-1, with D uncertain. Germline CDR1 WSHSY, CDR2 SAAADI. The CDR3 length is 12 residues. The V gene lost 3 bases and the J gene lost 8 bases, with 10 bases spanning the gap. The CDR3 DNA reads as TGCGCCAGCAGTGACTTCTCTAGGGAAGCTTTCTTT. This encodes CASSDFSREAFF.

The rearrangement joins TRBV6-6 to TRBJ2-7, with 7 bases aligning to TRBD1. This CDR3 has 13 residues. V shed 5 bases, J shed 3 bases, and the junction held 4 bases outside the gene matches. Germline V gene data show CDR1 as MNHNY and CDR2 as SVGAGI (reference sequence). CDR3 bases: TGTGCCAGCAGTGGCCGGGACAGCTACGAGCAGTACTTC. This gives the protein CASSGRDSYEQYF.

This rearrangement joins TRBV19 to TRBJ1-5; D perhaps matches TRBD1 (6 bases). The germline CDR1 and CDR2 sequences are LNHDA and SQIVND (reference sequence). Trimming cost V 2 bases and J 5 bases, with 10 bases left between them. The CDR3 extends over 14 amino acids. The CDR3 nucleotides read TGTGCCAGTAGTATAACAGGGTTTGATCAGCCCCAGCATTTT. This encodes CASSITGFDQPQHF.

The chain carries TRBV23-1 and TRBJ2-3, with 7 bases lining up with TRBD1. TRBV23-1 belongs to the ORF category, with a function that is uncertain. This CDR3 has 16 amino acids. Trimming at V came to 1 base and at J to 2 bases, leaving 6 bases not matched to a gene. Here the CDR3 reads CASSQLTGQNTDTQYF. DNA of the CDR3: TGCGCCAGCAGTCAATTAACGGGACAGAACACAGATACGCAGTATTTT.

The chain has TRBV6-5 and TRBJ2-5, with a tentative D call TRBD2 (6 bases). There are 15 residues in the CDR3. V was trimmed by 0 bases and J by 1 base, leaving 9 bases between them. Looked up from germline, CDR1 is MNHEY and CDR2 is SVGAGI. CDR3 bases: TGTGCCAGCAGTTACTCTTGGAGGGGCCAAGAGACCCAGTACTTC. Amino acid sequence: CASSYSWRGQETQYF.

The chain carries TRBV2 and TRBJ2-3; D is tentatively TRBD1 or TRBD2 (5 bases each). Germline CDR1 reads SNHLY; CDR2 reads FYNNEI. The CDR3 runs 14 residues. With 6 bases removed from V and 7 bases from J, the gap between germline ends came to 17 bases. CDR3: CASRRGTPVNTQYF. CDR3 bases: TGTGCCAGCAGACGAGGGACCCCAGTTAATACGCAGTATTTT.